This T cell receptor beta chain was obtained from a study of spatial heterogeneity in lung cancer. General study results and limits: Expanded TCRs that were ubiquitous or regional had counts tracking ubiquitous and regional nonsynonymous mutations, respectively. Mutation counts in tumors were tracked by counts of expanded intratumoral alpha and beta TCRs.

This clonotype was counted at least ten times. Its antigen is still unknown. Time point of the sample: sample taken at primary tumor resection. The roughly 79 donors had untreated early-stage non-small cell lung cancer. Sequencing covered unsorted whole RNA taken from tumor, nontumor lung or frozen PBMC. The CDR3 extends over 13 amino acids. V was pared by 7 bases and J by 0 bases, with 8 bases between. One entry per CDR3 protein results from TCRdb running MiXCR on the 5' RACE reads. The sample has fewer than 20,000 distinct CDR3 sequences; 5.7% are singletons. The clonotype comes from a female donor with early-stage non-small cell lung cancer. J is TRBJ2-3 and V is TRBV23-1; D remains unclear. TRBV23-1 is filed as an ORF, its function uncertain. This specimen was lung tumor tissue, taken at surgery. The CDR3 nucleotides read TGCGCCAGCAATGTCAGGAGCACAGATACGCAGTATTTT. Translated, it gives CASNVRSTDTQYF.